These 9 T cell receptor beta chains were sequenced from one sample in a study of blood T cell repertoires in COVID-19. Repertoires were generated with immunoSEQ multiplex PCR, while TCRdb's copy carries only in-frame clones and drops some. The sample yields a few hundred thousand clones, 89% seen once. Sequencing was performed on peripheral blood. The receptors here all came from a middle-aged woman who had recovered from COVID-19.

This clone was seen a handful of times. The CDR3 region is CATSPGQGNYGYTF. The DNA for the CDR3 is TGTGCCACCAGCCCTGGACAGGGAAACTATGGCTACACCTTC. The chain uses TRBV15 and TRBJ1-2, with 8 bases matching TRBD1. Germline V gene lookup returns CDR1 LNHNV and CDR2 YYDKDF (reference sequence). The CDR3 consists of 14 residues. Trimming took 5 bases from V and 2 from J; bases not matched to a gene: 4.

This clone has more than one count but fewer than ten. V gene TRBV5-4 combines with J gene TRBJ2-7; 12 bases are shared with TRBD2. V gave up 3 bases and J gave up 7 bases; unmatched junction bases: 8. Germline V gene sequence: CDR1 SGHNT, CDR2 YYREEE (reference sequence). CDR3 size: 15 residues. For the CDR3, the DNA is TGTGCCAGCAGCTCGACTAGCGGGGGCCTTTCGGAGCAGTACTTC. Protein product: CASSSTSGGLSEQYF.

This chain links TRBV6-5 with TRBJ2-4, with TRBD1 matching 9 bases. J gave up 3 bases and V 6 bases, and 3 bases lay outside the gene matches. The CDR3 consists of 14 residues. Germline CDR1 and CDR2: MNHEY and SVGAGI. The CDR3 sequence: CASRRTGVKNIQYF. The CDR3 DNA is TGTGCCAGCAGGAGGACAGGGGTCAAAAACATTCAGTACTTC.

This chain joins TRBV7-2 and TRBJ2-1; 10 bases line up with TRBD2. The V segment lost 1 base and the J segment 7 bases; nucleotides outside the gene matches: 4. The CDR3 is 15 amino acids. Per germline, CDR1 SGHTA and CDR2 FQGNSA. The CDR3 nucleotides read TGTGCCAGCAGCTTAGTCAGCGGGAGGGGAAATGAGCAGTTCTTC. Translating it yields CASSLVSGRGNEQFF.

This chain connects TRBV6-5 to TRBJ1-2; unclear D gene. This CDR3 comprises 15 residues. From germline, CDR1 is MNHEY and CDR2 SVGAGI. V was cut by 0 bases and J by 8 bases, with 16 bases left in between. CDR3 bases: TGTGCCAGCAGTTACTCGAATCGGGGAACCGGAGGCTACACCTTC. This codes for CASSYSNRGTGGYTF.

In this sample, this clone turned up a few times. The J gene is TRBJ2-1, the V gene TRBV6-1; D ambiguous. The V end was cut by 2 bases, the J end by 9 bases, with 8 bases between. CDR1 is MNHNS and CDR2 is SASEGT in the germline V gene. CDR3 length: 12 residues. Here the CDR3 reads CASSELKREQFF. The CDR3, as DNA: TGTGCCAGCAGTGAACTAAAGCGTGAGCAGTTCTTC.

The V gene is TRBV5-1, the J gene TRBJ1-1; 7 nucleotides agree with TRBD1. Germline assignment: CDR1 SGHRS and CDR2 YFSETQ. The V segment lost 9 bases and the J segment 3 bases; nucleotides outside the gene matches: 8. The CDR3 is 13 amino acids. This chain's CDR3 is CATRGQQDTEAFF. The CDR3 nucleotides read TGCGCCACCCGGGGACAGCAGGACACTGAAGCTTTCTTT.

The chain links TRBV4-1 to TRBJ2-1; TRBD2 matches at 9 bases. The germline gives CDR1 MGHRA, CDR2 YSYEKL. V was pared by 11 bases and J by 9 bases, with 11 bases of the junction left unmatched. The length of the CDR3 is 13 residues. Here the CDR3 reads CAFGTSFLSEQFF. CDR3 DNA sequence: TGCGCCTTCGGGACTAGCTTTTTAAGTGAGCAGTTCTTC.

The chain combines TRBV28 with TRBJ2-2; D possibly corresponds to TRBD1 (6 bases). This CDR3 has 13 residues. Trimming cost V 5 bases and J 5 bases, with 9 bases left between them. Germline lookup yields CDR1 MDHEN and CDR2 SYDVKM. The CDR3 is CASSPGQTGELFF. CDR3 in DNA: TGTGCCAGCAGTCCCGGACAGACCGGGGAGCTGTTTTTT. The entire variable domain, with the rest obtained from reference TRBV28 and TRBJ2-2, is as follows: DVKVTQSSRYLVKRTGEKVFLECVQDMDHENMFWYRQDPGLGLRLIYFSYDVKMKEKGDIPEGYSVSREKKERFSLILESASTNQTSMYLCASSPGQTGELFFGEGSRLTVL.